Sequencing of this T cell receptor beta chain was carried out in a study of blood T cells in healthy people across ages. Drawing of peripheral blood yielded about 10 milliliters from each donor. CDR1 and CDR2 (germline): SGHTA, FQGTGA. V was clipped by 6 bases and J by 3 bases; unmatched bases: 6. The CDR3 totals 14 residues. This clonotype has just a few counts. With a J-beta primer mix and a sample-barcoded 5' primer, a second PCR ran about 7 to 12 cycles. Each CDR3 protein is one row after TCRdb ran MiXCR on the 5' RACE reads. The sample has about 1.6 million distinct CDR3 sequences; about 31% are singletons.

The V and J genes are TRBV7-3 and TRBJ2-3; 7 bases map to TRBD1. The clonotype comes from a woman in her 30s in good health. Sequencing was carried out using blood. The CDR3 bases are TGTGCCAGCAGTTGGACAGGTTTTACAGATACGCAGTATTTT. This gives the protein CASSWTGFTDTQYF.